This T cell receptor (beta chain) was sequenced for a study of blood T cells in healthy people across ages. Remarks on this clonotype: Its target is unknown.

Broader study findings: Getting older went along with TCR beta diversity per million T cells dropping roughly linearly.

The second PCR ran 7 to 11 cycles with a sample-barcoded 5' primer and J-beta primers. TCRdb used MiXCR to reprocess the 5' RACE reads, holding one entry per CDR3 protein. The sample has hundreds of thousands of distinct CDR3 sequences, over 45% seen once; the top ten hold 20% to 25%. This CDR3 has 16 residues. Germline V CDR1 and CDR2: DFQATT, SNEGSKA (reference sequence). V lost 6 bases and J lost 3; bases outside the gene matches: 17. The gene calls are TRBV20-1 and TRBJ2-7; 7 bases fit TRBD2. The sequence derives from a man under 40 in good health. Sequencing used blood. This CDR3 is CSAKPRIGGYNYEQYF. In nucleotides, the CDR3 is TGCAGTGCCAAACCTAGAATCGGGGGGTATAACTACGAGCAGTACTTC.